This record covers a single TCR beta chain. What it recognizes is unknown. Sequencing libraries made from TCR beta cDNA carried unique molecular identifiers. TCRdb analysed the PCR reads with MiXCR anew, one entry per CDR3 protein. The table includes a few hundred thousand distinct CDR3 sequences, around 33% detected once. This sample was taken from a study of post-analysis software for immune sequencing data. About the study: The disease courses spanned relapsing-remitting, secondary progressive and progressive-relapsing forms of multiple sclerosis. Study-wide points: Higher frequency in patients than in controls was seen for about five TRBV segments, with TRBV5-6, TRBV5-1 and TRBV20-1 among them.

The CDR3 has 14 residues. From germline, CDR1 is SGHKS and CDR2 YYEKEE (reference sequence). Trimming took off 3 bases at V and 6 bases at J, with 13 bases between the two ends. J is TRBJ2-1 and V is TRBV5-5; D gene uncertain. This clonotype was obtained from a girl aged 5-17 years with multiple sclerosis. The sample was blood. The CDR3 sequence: CASSYNEAVNEQFF. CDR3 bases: TGTGCCAGCAGCTACAACGAGGCCGTCAATGAGCAGTTCTTC.